This TCR beta chain was documented in a study of siplizumab effects on memory and regulatory T cells. Measured with immunoSEQ multiplex PCR; TCRdb has only the in-frame clones, and not every one. The sample includes about 110,000 clones, around nine tenths of them seen just once. The CDR3 spans 16 residues. J gave up 7 bases and V 2 bases, and 4 bases lay outside the gene matches. Germline V gene data show CDR1 as SGHTA and CDR2 as FQGNSA. The sequence was obtained from a human donor in good health. Material for sequencing was CD4+ T cells sorted from blood. V and J are TRBV7-2 and TRBJ2-2; 13 nucleotides align to TRBD2. CDR3 bases: TGTGCCAGCAGCTTAACTAGCGGGGGGGCCGACGGGGAGCTGTTTTTT. This codes for CASSLTSGGADGELFF.